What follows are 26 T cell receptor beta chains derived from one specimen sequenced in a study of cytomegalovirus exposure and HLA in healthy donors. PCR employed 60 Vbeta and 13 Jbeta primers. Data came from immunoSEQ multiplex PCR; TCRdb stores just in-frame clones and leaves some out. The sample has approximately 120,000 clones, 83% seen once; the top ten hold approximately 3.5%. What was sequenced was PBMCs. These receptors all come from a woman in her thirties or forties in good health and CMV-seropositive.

The DNA for the CDR3 is TGCGCCAGCAGCTTGGTAGTAGCGGGAGGTAGTGAGCAGTTCTTC. It encodes CASSLVVAGGSEQFF. J is TRBJ2-1 and V is TRBV5-1; 10 bases line up with TRBD2. Germline V gene data show CDR1 as SGHRS and CDR2 as YFSETQ. The ends lost 0 bases at V and 9 bases at J; junction bases unmatched: 6. There are 15 residues in the CDR3.

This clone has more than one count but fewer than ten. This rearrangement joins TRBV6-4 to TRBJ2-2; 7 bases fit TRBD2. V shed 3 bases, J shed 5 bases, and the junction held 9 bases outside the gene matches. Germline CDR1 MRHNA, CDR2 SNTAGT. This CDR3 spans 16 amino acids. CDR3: CASSEFAGEGTGELFF. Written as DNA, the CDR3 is TGTGCCAGCAGTGAGTTCGCGGGAGAGGGGACCGGGGAGCTGTTTTTT.

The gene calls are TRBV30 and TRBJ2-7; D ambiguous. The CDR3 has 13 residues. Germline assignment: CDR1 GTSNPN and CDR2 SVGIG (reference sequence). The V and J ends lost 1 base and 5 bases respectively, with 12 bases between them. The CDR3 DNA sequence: TGTGCCTGGAGTGCCGGGTTGGTCCACGAGCAGTACTTC. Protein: CAWSAGLVHEQYF.

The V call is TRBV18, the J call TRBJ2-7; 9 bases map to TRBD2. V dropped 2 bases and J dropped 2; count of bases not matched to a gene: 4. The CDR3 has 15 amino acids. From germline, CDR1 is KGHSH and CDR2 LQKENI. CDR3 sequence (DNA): TGTGCCAGCTCACCAGGGATAGCGGGAGCCTACGAGCAGTACTTC. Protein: CASSPGIAGAYEQYF.

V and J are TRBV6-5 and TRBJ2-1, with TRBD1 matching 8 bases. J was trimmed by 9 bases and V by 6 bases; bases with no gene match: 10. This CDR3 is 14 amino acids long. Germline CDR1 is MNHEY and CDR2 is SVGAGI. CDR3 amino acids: CASSRQGRGGEQFF. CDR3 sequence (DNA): TGTGCCAGCAGCCGACAGGGGCGCGGAGGTGAGCAGTTCTTC.

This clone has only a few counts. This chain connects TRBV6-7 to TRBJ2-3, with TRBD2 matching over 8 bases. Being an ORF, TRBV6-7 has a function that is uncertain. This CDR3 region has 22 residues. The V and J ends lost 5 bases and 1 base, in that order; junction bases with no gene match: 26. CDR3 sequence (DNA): TGTGCCAGCAGTAAAAAGCCCCCTATAGCGTTCGTAGGGCGGGAGGGCACAGATACGCAGTATTTT. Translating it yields CASSKKPPIAFVGREGTDTQYF.

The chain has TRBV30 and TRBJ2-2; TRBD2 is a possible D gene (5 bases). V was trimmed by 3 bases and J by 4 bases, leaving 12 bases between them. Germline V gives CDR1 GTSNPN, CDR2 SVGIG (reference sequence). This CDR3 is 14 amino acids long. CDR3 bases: TGTGCCTGGAGGAGGGCCTTGGGCACCGGGGAGCTGTTTTTT. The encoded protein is CAWRRALGTGELFF.

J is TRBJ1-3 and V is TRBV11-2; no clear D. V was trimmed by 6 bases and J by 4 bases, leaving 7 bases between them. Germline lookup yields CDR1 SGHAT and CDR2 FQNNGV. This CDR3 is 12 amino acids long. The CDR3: CASRHPGNTIYF. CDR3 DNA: TGTGCCAGCAGACATCCGGGAAACACCATATATTTT.

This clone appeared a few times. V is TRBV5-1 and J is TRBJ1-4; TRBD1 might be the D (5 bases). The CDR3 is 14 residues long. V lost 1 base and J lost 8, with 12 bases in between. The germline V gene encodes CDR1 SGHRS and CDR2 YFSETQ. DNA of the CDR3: TGCGCCAGCAGCTTGAGGGGCGCAGGAGAAAAACTGTTTTTT. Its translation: CASSLRGAGEKLFF.

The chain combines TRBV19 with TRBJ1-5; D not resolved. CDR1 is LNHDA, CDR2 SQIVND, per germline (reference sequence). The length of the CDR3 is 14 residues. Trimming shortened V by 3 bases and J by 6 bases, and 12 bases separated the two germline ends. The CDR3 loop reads CASSIGSLGQPQHF. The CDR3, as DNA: TGTGCCAGTAGTATCGGCAGCCTAGGTCAGCCCCAGCATTTT. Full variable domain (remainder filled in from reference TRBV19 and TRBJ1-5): DGGITQSPKYLFRKEGQNVTLSCEQNLNHDAMYWYRQDPGQGLRLIYYSQIVNDFQKGDIAEGYSVSREKKESFPLTVTSAQKNPTAFYLCASSIGSLGQPQHFGDGTRLSIL.

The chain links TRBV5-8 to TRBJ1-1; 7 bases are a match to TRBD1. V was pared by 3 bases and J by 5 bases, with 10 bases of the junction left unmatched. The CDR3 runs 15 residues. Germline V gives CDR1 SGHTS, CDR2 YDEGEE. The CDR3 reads CASSWSDRIPTEAFF. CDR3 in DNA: TGTGCCAGCAGCTGGTCGGACAGGATTCCGACTGAAGCTTTCTTT.

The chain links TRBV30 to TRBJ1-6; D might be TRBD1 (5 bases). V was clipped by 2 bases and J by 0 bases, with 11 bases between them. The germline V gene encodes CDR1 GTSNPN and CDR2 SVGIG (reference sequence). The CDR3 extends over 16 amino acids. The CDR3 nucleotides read TGTGCCTGGAGTTCCGGGGGTAACTCCTATAATTCACCCCTCCACTTT. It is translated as CAWSSGGNSYNSPLHF.

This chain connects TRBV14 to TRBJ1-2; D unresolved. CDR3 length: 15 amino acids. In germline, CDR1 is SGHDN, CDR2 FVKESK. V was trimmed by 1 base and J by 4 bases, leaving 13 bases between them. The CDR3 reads CASSQAAGSAYGYTF. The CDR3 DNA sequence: TGTGCCAGCAGCCAAGCGGCGGGGAGCGCCTATGGCTACACCTTC.

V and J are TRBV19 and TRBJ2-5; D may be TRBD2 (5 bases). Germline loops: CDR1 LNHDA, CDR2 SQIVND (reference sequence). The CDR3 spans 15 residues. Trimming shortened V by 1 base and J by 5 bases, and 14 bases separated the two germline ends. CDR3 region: CASSIGTRRGETQYF. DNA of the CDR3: TGTGCCAGTAGTATAGGGACTCGCCGAGGGGAGACCCAGTACTTC.

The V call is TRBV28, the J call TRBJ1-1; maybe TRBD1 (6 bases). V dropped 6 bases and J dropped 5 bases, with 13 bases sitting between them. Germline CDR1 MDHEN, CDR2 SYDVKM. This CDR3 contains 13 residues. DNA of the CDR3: TGTGCCAGCAGAGACGGGGGGGCGACTGAAGCTTTCTTT. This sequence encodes CASRDGGATEAFF.

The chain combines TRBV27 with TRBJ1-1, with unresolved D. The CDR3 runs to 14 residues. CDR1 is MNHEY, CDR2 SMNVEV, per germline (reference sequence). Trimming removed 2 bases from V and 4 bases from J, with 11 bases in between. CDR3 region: CASSLNRGSTEAFF. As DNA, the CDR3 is TGTGCCAGCAGTTTAAATCGGGGATCCACTGAAGCTTTCTTT.

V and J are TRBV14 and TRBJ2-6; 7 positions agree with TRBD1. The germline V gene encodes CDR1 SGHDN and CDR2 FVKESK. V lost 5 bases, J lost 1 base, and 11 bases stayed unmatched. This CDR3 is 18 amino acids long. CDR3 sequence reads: CASSFKTGTGSGANVLTF. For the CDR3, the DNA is TGTGCCAGCAGCTTCAAGACAGGGACCGGTTCTGGGGCCAACGTCCTGACTTTC.

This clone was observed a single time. The CDR3 protein is CASSARRSSGNTIYF. The CDR3 DNA reads as TGTGCCAGCAGTGCTCGACGGAGCTCTGGAAACACCATATATTTT. This chain connects TRBV28 to TRBJ1-3; D remains unclear. Trimming took 5 bases from V and 0 from J, leaving 11 bases between them. Per the germline V gene, CDR1 is MDHEN and CDR2 is SYDVKM. The CDR3 sequence is 15 residues long.

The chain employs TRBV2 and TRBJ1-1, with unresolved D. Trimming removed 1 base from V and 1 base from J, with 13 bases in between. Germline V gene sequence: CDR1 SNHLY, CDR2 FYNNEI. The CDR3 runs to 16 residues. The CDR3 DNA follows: TGTGCCAGCAGTGAAGGCGGAAGGCGGTCGAACACTGAAGCTTTCTTT. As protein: CASSEGGRRSNTEAFF.

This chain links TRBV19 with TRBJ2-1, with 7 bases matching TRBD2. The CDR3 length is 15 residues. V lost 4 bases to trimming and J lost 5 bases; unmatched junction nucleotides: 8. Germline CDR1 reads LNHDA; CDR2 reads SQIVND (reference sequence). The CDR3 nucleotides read TGTGCCAGTAGTACACTGGGACTAATAAACAATGAGCAGTTCTTC. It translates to CASSTLGLINNEQFF.

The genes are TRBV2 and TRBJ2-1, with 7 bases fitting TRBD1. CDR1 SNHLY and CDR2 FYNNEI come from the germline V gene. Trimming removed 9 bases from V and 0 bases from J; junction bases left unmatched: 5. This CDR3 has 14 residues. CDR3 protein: CASVQGSSYNEQFF. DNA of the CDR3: TGTGCCAGTGTACAGGGGAGCTCCTACAATGAGCAGTTCTTC.

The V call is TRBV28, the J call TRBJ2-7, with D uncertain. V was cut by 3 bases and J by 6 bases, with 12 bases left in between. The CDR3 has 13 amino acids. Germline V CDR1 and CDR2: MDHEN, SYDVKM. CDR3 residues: CASSFLGSGEQYF. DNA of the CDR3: TGTGCCAGCAGTTTCCTAGGATCGGGCGAGCAGTACTTC.

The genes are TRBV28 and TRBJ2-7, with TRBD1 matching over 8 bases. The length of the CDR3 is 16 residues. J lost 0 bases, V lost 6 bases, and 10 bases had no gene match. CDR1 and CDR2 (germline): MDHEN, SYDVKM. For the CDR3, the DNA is TGTGCCAGCAGCAAGGACAGGGAAATAATCTCCTACGAGCAGTACTTC. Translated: CASSKDREIISYEQYF. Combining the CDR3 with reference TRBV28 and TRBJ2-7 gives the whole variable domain DVKVTQSSRYLVKRTGEKVFLECVQDMDHENMFWYRQDPGLGLRLIYFSYDVKMKEKGDIPEGYSVSREKKERFSLILESASTNQTSMYLCASSKDREIISYEQYFGPGTRLTVT.

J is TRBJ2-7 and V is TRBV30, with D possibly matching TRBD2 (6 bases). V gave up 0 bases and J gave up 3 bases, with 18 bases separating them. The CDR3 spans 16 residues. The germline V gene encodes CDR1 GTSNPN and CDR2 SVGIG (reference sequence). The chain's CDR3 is CAWSVGGSLGIYEQYF. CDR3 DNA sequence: TGTGCCTGGAGTGTCGGGGGATCGCTGGGCATCTACGAGCAGTACTTC.

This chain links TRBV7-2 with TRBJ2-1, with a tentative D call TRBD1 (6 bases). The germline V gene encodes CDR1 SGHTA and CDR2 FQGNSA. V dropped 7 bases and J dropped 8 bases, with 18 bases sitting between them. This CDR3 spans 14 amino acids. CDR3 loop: CASTGQTGFYEQFF. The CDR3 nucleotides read TGTGCCAGCACCGGACAGACGGGGTTCTATGAGCAGTTCTTC.

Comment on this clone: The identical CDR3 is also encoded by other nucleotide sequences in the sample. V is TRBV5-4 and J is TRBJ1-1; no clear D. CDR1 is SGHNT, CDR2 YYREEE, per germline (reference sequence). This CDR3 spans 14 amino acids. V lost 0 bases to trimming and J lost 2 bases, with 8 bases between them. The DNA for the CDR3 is TGTGCCAGCAGCTTGGGGGCCGGAAACACTGAAGCTTTCTTT. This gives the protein CASSLGAGNTEAFF.